Each of the 5 T cell receptor beta chains below was sequenced from the same sample in a study of blood T cell repertoires in COVID-19. Profiling relied on immunoSEQ multiplex PCR, and the TCRdb table lists in-frame clones only, not all of them. This table has roughly 500,000 clones, approximately 92% appearing once. The sequencing sample was made of peripheral blood. These receptors were collected from a man aged 18 to 30 with COVID-19, enrolled during active disease.

This clone was picked up one time. The J gene is TRBJ2-1, the V gene TRBV6-1, with a possible D match to TRBD1 (6 bases). Trimming stripped 2 bases from V and 10 bases from J, with 9 bases between. Germline CDR1 reads MNHNS; CDR2 reads SASEGT. This CDR3 is 12 amino acids long. The CDR3 loop is CASSEQGREQFF. CDR3 DNA: TGTGCCAGCAGTGAACAGGGGCGCGAGCAGTTCTTC.

The V and J genes are TRBV11-3 and TRBJ1-6; no reliable D call. Trimming removed 3 bases from V and 7 bases from J, with 10 bases in between. This CDR3 contains 14 residues. CDR1 and CDR2 (germline): SGHNT, YENEEA. In DNA, the CDR3 is TGTGCCAGCAGCTTTCGGGGTGGAAATTCACCCCTCCACTTT. This translates into CASSFRGGNSPLHF.

The rearrangement joins TRBV27 to TRBJ2-3; TRBD2 matches at 7 bases. Germline-derived CDR1 and CDR2 are MNHEY and SMNVEV (reference sequence). V lost 2 bases and J lost 5; bases outside the gene matches: 7. This CDR3 has 15 amino acids. The CDR3 region has the DNA TGTGCCAGCAGTTTACGGGGGACTATACAAGATACGCAGTATTTT. Encoded protein: CASSLRGTIQDTQYF.

The chain couples TRBV6-4 to TRBJ1-4, with D unresolved. V lost 2 bases and J lost 0, with 13 bases in between. Germline assignment: CDR1 MRHNA and CDR2 SNTAGT. This CDR3 has 17 amino acids. CDR3 residues: CASSDGRNGATNEKLFF. In nucleotides, the CDR3 is TGTGCCAGCAGTGACGGGAGAAACGGGGCAACTAATGAAAAACTGTTTTTT.

The chain is built from TRBV15 and TRBJ1-1; weak D call: TRBD1 (5 bases). The CDR3 runs to 14 residues. V was shortened by 1 base and J by 1 base, with 7 bases between the two germline ends. In germline, CDR1 is LNHNV, CDR2 YYDKDF (reference sequence). The CDR3 DNA sequence: TGTGCCACCAGCAGAGGGGGCGGGAACACTGAAGCTTTCTTT. Protein product: CATSRGGGNTEAFF.